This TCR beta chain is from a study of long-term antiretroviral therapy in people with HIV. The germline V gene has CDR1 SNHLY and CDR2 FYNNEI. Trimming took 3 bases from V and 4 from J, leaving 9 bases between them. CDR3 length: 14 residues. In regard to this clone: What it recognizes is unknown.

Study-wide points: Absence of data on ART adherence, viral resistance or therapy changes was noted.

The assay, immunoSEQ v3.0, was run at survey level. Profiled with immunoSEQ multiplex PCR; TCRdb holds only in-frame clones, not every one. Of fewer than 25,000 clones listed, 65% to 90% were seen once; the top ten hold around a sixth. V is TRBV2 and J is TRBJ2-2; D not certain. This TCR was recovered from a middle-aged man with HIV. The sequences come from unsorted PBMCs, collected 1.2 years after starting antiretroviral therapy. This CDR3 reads CASSDLRGTGELFF. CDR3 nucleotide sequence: TGTGCCAGCAGTGACCTTCGAGGCACCGGGGAGCTGTTTTTT.